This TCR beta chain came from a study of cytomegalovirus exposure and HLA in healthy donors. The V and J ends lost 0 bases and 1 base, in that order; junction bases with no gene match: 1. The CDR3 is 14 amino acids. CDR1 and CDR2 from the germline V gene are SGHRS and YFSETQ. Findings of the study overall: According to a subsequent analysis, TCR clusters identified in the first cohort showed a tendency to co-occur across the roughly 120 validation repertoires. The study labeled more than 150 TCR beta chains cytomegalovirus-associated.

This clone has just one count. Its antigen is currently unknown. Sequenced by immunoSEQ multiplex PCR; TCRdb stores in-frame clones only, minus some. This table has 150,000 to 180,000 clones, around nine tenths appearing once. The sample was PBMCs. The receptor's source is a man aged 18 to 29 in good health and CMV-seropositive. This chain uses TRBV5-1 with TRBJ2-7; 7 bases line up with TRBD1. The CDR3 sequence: CASSLGDRSYEQYF. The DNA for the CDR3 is TGCGCCAGCAGCTTGGGGGACAGATCCTACGAGCAGTACTTC.